These T cell receptor beta chains were read from a single sample in a study of post-analysis software for immune sequencing data. TCRdb itself ran the PCR reads through MiXCR, one entry per CDR3 protein. The repertoire consists of around 440,000 distinct CDR3 sequences, with roughly 45% occurring once and the leading ten covering over 10%. The sequencing sample was made of blood. The receptors come from a girl aged 10 to 17 with multiple sclerosis. Both conserved end residues are part of each CDR3. Each record gives: D gene, J gene, clone size, V gene, CDR3 protein, CDR3 DNA. The D gene is left open where the match is weak. Clone size is given for some rows only: seen once, a few or many times, or a class if the clone is expanded.

TRBD2	TRBJ2-7	-	TRBV5-1	CASSLGSTSGRAKVEQYF	TGCGCCAGCAGCTTAGGCTCGACTAGCGGGAGGGCCAAGGTCGAGCAGTACTTC
TRBD2	TRBJ2-5	-	TRBV27	CAGSSLAGVWEQYF	TGTGCCGGCAGTTCACTAGCGGGAGTATGGGAGCAGTACTTC
-	TRBJ1-2	-	TRBV20-1	CSARDPVTTLYGYTF	TGCAGTGCTAGAGATCCAGTCACCACCCTCTATGGCTACACCTTC
TRBD1	TRBJ1-1	-	TRBV20-1	CSHTQGVNTEAFF	TGCAGCCACACTCAGGGGGTGAACACTGAAGCTTTCTTT
TRBD2	TRBJ2-1	-	TRBV5-1	CASSPSGLAGVRSSYNEQFF	TGCGCCAGCAGCCCCTCGGGACTAGCGGGAGTGAGAAGCTCCTACAATGAGCAGTTCTTC
TRBD1	TRBJ1-2	few	TRBV6-6	CASSFGGQVVNYGYTF	TGTGCCAGCAGCTTCGGGGGACAGGTTGTTAACTATGGCTACACCTTC
TRBD1	TRBJ1-2	-	TRBV7-9	CASSSPDRVHGYTF	TGTGCCAGCAGCTCCCCGGACAGGGTACATGGCTACACCTTC
-	TRBJ2-3	-	TRBV14	CASSPTGLFRDTQYF	TGTGCCAGCAGCCCGACAGGTTTATTTAGGGATACGCAGTATTTT
-	TRBJ2-3	few	TRBV5-1	CASSTATRTGTDTQYF	TGCGCCAGCAGCACCGCCACCCGGACGGGCACAGATACGCAGTATTTT
TRBD2	TRBJ2-1	few	TRBV15	CATSRDQGLAGWNEQFF	TGTGCCACCAGCAGAGACCAGGGACTAGCGGGATGGAATGAGCAGTTCTTC
TRBD2	TRBJ2-7	-	TRBV28	CASSDPGLDEQYF	TGTGCCAGCAGTGACCCGGGACTAGACGAGCAGTACTTC
-	TRBJ1-2	-	TRBV3-1	CASSQPGTIAGYTF	TGTGCCAGCAGCCAACCGGGGACGATTGCAGGCTACACCTTC
-	TRBJ1-2	-	TRBV29-1	CSVDLGRNGYTF	TGCAGCGTTGATTTGGGCAGGAATGGCTACACCTTC
-	TRBJ2-1	few	TRBV7-3	CASSPIQGGGDEQFF	TGTGCCAGCAGTCCGATACAGGGCGGAGGGGATGAGCAGTTCTTC
TRBD1	TRBJ2-3	few	TRBV10-2	CASSPTGAVTDTQYF	TGCGCCAGCAGCCCGACAGGGGCGGTCACAGATACGCAGTATTTT